This section outlines one TCR beta chain sequence together with its context. The antigen it binds to is not known. Base qualities are not provided; no much larger clone lies one nucleotide away. The CDR3 sequence holds 16 residues, the cysteine and phenylalanine included. Just the 48-base CDR3 DNA is kept, in frame starting at base 1. V and J are trimmed by 1 base and 1 base, and the gene matches miss 6 bases of the junction. For CDR1 and CDR2, the germline V gene lists SGHAT and FQNNGV. The sample comes from a study of control samples from healthy donors and cancer patients (dated by TCRdb to the early 2020s). The library was generated by the immunoSEQ multiplex PCR assay. Imported from immuneACCESS, the table was reduced by TCRdb to in-frame sequences with V and J called. These copies leave out some clones; in studies compared against another copy, an unresolved V gene accounts for under half, and the cause of the remainder is not known. This sample comprises some 250,000 clones, approximately 80% of them detected only once. The leading ten clones occupy 10% to 15% of the sample.

This TCR was recovered from an older woman with lung cancer. Sequencing used PBMCs. The sequence is built from TRBV11-2 and TRBJ2-7; a stretch of 8 junction bases matches TRBD2. The encoded CDR3 is CASSLVGSGKSYEQYF. The DNA is as follows: TGTGCCAGCAGCTTAGTGGGTAGCGGGAAGTCCTACGAGCAGTACTTC.